This T cell receptor beta chain was observed in a study of blood T cell repertoires in COVID-19. For the study at large: Acute and convalescent COVID-19 specimens originated in the United States, Italy and Spain. Sample material is recorded as cDNA or gDNA derived from T cells, B-cell-depleted T cells, or PBMCs.

Original analysis: Reference gene primer amplification gave estimated nucleated cell counts. Profiled with immunoSEQ multiplex PCR; TCRdb holds only in-frame clones, not every one. For V, J and clone size, that table is used; D and trimming come from the DNA. The sample shows roughly 140,000 clones, 80% to 90% of them seen only once. CDR3 length: 15 residues. Germline V gene sequence: CDR1 GTSNPN, CDR2 SVGIG (reference sequence). V shed 3 bases, J shed 4 bases, and the junction held 8 bases outside the gene matches. The TCR comes from a woman aged 40-49 years with acute or convalescent COVID-19. The V and J genes are TRBV30 and TRBJ1-4, with 7 bases identical to TRBD1. The sequenced sample was peripheral blood. CDR3 region: CAWRKGQYINEKLFF. CDR3 coding DNA: TGTGCCTGGAGAAAGGGACAGTATATTAATGAAAAACTGTTTTTT.